The 12 T cell receptor beta chains below all came from one sample that was sequenced in a study of blood T cell repertoires in COVID-19. Produced via immunoSEQ multiplex PCR; TCRdb's table is partial and in-frame only. The sample has 170,000 or so clones; more than 85% are singletons. The specimen sequenced was peripheral blood. The source of these receptors is a man between 40 and 49 years old with active or convalescent COVID-19.

This chain's CDR3 is CASGGDQLRDTQYF. DNA for the CDR3: TGTGCCAGCGGGGGGGACCAGCTTAGAGATACGCAGTATTTT. The chain links TRBV7-9 to TRBJ2-3, with 7 bases matching TRBD2. The CDR3 is made up of 14 amino acids. Trimming took 8 bases from V and 5 from J; bases not matched to a gene: 10. The germline gives CDR1 SEHNR, CDR2 FQNEAQ (reference sequence).

This sequence joins TRBV7-9 and TRBJ1-1; 8 positions agree with TRBD1. The length of the CDR3 is 18 residues. CDR1 is SEHNR and CDR2 is FQNEAQ in the germline V gene (reference sequence). V lost 2 bases to trimming and J lost 4 bases; unmatched junction nucleotides: 15. This chain's CDR3 is CASSLPTSLITGGTEAFF. DNA of the CDR3: TGTGCCAGCAGCTTACCGACCAGTTTAATTACAGGGGGCACTGAAGCTTTCTTT.

As DNA, the CDR3 is TGTGCCAGCAGTTACTCTGATGCAGCGCCAAACTATGGCTACACCTTC. Its translation is CASSYSDAAPNYGYTF. The chain recombines TRBV6-6 with TRBJ1-2; D is undetermined. Between the trimmed V and J ends, which lost 0 bases and 2 bases, there was a span of 13 bases. There are 16 residues in the CDR3. The germline gives CDR1 MNHNY, CDR2 SVGAGI (reference sequence).

The chain is built from TRBV9 and TRBJ1-5; D gene ambiguous. The CDR3 length is 14 residues. Germline V gives CDR1 SGDLS, CDR2 YYNGEE. V was shortened by 0 bases and J by 4 bases, with 8 bases between the two germline ends. The CDR3 loop is CASSVGAVNQPQHF. DNA of the CDR3: TGTGCCAGCAGCGTAGGGGCAGTAAATCAGCCCCAGCATTTT. The full variable domain, with the rest looked up from reference TRBV9 and TRBJ1-5, is DSGVTQTPKHLITATGQRVTLRCSPRSGDLSVYWYQQSLDQGLQFLIQYYNGEERAKGNILERFSAQQFPDLHSELNLSSLELGDSALYFCASSVGAVNQPQHFGDGTRLSIL.

Worth noting for this clone: The same CDR3 arises from other DNA sequences in this sample as well. DNA of the CDR3: TGCGCCAGCAGCTTGGGGCAGAATAATTCACCCCTCCACTTT. Translating it yields CASSLGQNNSPLHF. The chain combines TRBV5-1 with TRBJ1-6, with D uncertain. The CDR3 has 14 amino acids. CDR1 is SGHRS, CDR2 YFSETQ, per germline. V was pared by 0 bases and J by 5 bases, with 6 bases between.

The gene calls are TRBV3-1 (or the pseudogene TRBV3-2) and TRBJ1-2; D ambiguous. Germline CDR1 reads LGHDT; CDR2 reads YNNKEL (reference sequence). Trimming left V 1 base short and J 7 bases short, with 7 bases between. The CDR3 runs to 12 residues. The CDR3 DNA reads TGTGCCAGCAGCCAAGGGAGTGCTGGCTACACCTTC. Amino acids: CASSQGSAGYTF.

V is TRBV19 and J is TRBJ1-1; D ambiguous. This CDR3 comprises 11 residues. The germline V gene has CDR1 LNHDA and CDR2 SQIVND (reference sequence). The V and J ends lost 3 bases and 8 bases respectively, with 7 bases between them. CDR3 sequence (DNA): TGTGCCAGTAGTATCCAGGCAGAAGCTTTCTTT. Translated, it gives CASSIQAEAFF.

The count of this clone is one. The V call is TRBV28, the J call TRBJ1-1; D gene ambiguous. The V and J ends lost 6 bases and 0 bases respectively, with 8 bases between them. This CDR3 has 13 amino acids. In germline, CDR1 is MDHEN, CDR2 SYDVKM. The DNA of the CDR3 is TGTGCCAGCAGCCTCCCGGTGAACACTGAAGCTTTCTTT. Translating it yields CASSLPVNTEAFF.

The chain joins TRBV24-1 to TRBJ1-1; 7 nucleotides align to TRBD1. The CDR3 is 13 amino acids. Germline values: CDR1 KGHDR, CDR2 SFDVKD. V was pared by 9 bases and J by 4 bases, with 7 bases of the junction left unmatched. CDR3: CATSGTATTEAFF. DNA for the CDR3: TGTGCCACCTCCGGGACAGCTACCACTGAAGCTTTCTTT.

V is TRBV29-1 and J is TRBJ2-6; D is unclear. Per the germline V gene, CDR1 is SQVTM and CDR2 is ANQGSEA. The CDR3 consists of 14 residues. Trimming removed 6 bases from V and 2 bases from J, with 11 bases in between. This CDR3 is CSVASSAGANVLTF. CDR3 bases: TGCAGCGTCGCCAGTTCTGCTGGGGCCAACGTCCTGACTTTC. Combining the CDR3 with reference TRBV29-1 and TRBJ2-6 gives the whole variable domain SAVISQKPSRDICQRGTSLTIQCQVDSQVTMMFWYRQQPGQSLTLIATANQGSEATYESGFVIDKFPISRPNLTFSTLTVSNMSPEDSSIYLCSVASSAGANVLTFGAGSRLTVL.

The J gene is TRBJ2-2, the V gene TRBV7-3; 7 bases agree with TRBD2. The ends lost 5 bases at V and 6 bases at J; junction bases unmatched: 9. The length of the CDR3 is 15 residues. The V gene's germline CDR1 is SGHTA and CDR2 FQGTGA. The CDR3 is CASSPYSGGSGELFF. The CDR3 nucleotides are TGTGCCAGCAGCCCCTATTCCGGGGGGTCCGGGGAGCTGTTTTTT. The full variable domain, its missing parts supplied by reference TRBV7-3 and TRBJ2-2, is GAGVSQTPSNKVTEKGKYVELRCDPISGHTALYWYRQSLGQGPEFLIYFQGTGAADDSGLPNDRFFAVRPEGSVSTLKIQRTERGDSAVYLCASSPYSGGSGELFFGEGSRLTVL.

This sequence joins TRBV5-4 and TRBJ2-7, with 7 bases identical to TRBD1. The CDR3 has 15 residues. The junction had 10 bases not matched to a gene; V was cut back by 0 bases and J by 7 bases. Germline loops: CDR1 SGHNT, CDR2 YYREEE (reference sequence). In DNA form, the CDR3 reads TGTGCCAGCAGCTTGGGTGGACAGGCCCCTACGGAGCAGTACTTC. This gives the protein CASSLGGQAPTEQYF.